The source of this TCR beta chain is a study of blood T cell repertoires in COVID-19. About the study: Acute and convalescent COVID-19 samples came from the United States, Italy and Spain. The analysed material was cDNA or gDNA that came from T cells, B-cell-depleted T cells, or PBMCs.

Per the original methods: Nucleated cell counts were estimated from reference gene primer amplification. TCRdb's table, derived via immunoSEQ multiplex PCR, lists solely in-frame clones and lacks some. V and J calls and clone size are as listed in that table; D and trimming were resolved from the DNA. Among about 55,000 clones listed, about 93% were seen once. The V segment lost 8 bases and the J segment 0 bases; nucleotides outside the gene matches: 4. The CDR3 is 14 amino acids. Germline V CDR1 and CDR2: SNHLY, FYNNEI. The V and J genes are TRBV2 and TRBJ1-5, with 7 bases that match TRBD1. The TCR originated in a man of 80 years or more with acute or convalescent COVID-19. The material sequenced was peripheral blood. This CDR3 reads CASGDRYSNQPQHF. CDR3 coding DNA: TGTGCCAGCGGGGACAGATATAGCAATCAGCCCCAGCATTTT. Variable domain in full (rest from reference TRBV2 and TRBJ1-5): EPEVTQTPSHQVTQMGQEVILRCVPISNHLYFYWYRQILGQKVEFLVSFYNNEISEKSEIFDDQFSVERPDGSNFTLKIRSTKLEDSAMYFCASGDRYSNQPQHFGDGTRLSIL.